The clone carrying this TCR beta chain was seen many times. Its antigen is currently unknown. Together with thyroid ultrasound, orbital computed tomography, serum thyroxine and TRAb, clinical symptoms were used for diagnoses. V lost 1 base and J lost 5, with 20 bases in between. The CDR3 is 17 residues long. Germline lookup yields CDR1 SGHVS and CDR2 FNYEAQ. The data are from a study of T cells in Graves' hyperthyroidism and ophthalmopathy. About the study: Any treatment followed the collection of peripheral blood at initial diagnosis.

The CDR3 regions of TCR beta were amplified from RNA transcripts. Using the HTBI primer set, a first-round RT-PCR was run on the TCR CDR3. Each CDR3 protein gets one entry after TCRdb re-called the multiplex PCR reads with MiXCR. Of around 390,000 distinct CDR3 sequences in the sample, more than 12% were seen once. Study-wide findings and caveats: Appearing also in blood were most of the thyroid clonotypes expanded above 0.001. Separating ophthalmopathy from stable hyperthyroidism was achieved by a 13 V-J model.

The clonotype comes from a woman in her 30s with Graves' ophthalmopathy. J is TRBJ2-5 and V is TRBV7-6; perhaps TRBD2 as D (5 bases). Sequencing was done on a sample of blood. The CDR3 sequence is CASSLEPADSQSETQYF. In nucleotides, the CDR3 is TGTGCCAGCAGCTTAGAGCCAGCGGACTCCCAATCGGAGACCCAGTACTTC.